This T cell receptor beta chain was retrieved from a study of T-cell reconstitution after alpha-beta-depleted transplantation in children. The TCRbeta library incorporated unique molecular identifiers. TCRdb itself ran the PCR reads through MiXCR, one entry per CDR3 protein. The top ten hold about 2.5% of the sample, which has 200,000 to 300,000 distinct CDR3 sequences, more than 20% seen once. Looked up from germline, CDR1 is MRHNA and CDR2 is SNTAGT. CDR3 length: 13 amino acids. V was clipped by 6 bases and J by 6 bases; unmatched bases: 6. Study outcomes and limitations: As was reported, about two months after transplant, alpha-beta T cells came from several hundred expanded graft clones. Hyperexpanded clones declined; after one year, newly produced T cells mostly supplied diversity.

This clonotype has at least ten counts. Its antigen is undetermined. The TCR was taken from a girl aged 2 to 9 with Fanconi anemia, due to receive a stem cell transplant. The rearrangement uses TRBV6-4 and TRBJ2-7; TRBD1 aligns across 9 bases. This sample comprised PBMCs, obtained before TCRalphabeta/CD19-depleted stem cell transplant. CDR3 region: CASSRDRESEQYF. The CDR3 DNA is TGTGCCAGCAGCCGGGACAGGGAGTCCGAGCAGTACTTC.